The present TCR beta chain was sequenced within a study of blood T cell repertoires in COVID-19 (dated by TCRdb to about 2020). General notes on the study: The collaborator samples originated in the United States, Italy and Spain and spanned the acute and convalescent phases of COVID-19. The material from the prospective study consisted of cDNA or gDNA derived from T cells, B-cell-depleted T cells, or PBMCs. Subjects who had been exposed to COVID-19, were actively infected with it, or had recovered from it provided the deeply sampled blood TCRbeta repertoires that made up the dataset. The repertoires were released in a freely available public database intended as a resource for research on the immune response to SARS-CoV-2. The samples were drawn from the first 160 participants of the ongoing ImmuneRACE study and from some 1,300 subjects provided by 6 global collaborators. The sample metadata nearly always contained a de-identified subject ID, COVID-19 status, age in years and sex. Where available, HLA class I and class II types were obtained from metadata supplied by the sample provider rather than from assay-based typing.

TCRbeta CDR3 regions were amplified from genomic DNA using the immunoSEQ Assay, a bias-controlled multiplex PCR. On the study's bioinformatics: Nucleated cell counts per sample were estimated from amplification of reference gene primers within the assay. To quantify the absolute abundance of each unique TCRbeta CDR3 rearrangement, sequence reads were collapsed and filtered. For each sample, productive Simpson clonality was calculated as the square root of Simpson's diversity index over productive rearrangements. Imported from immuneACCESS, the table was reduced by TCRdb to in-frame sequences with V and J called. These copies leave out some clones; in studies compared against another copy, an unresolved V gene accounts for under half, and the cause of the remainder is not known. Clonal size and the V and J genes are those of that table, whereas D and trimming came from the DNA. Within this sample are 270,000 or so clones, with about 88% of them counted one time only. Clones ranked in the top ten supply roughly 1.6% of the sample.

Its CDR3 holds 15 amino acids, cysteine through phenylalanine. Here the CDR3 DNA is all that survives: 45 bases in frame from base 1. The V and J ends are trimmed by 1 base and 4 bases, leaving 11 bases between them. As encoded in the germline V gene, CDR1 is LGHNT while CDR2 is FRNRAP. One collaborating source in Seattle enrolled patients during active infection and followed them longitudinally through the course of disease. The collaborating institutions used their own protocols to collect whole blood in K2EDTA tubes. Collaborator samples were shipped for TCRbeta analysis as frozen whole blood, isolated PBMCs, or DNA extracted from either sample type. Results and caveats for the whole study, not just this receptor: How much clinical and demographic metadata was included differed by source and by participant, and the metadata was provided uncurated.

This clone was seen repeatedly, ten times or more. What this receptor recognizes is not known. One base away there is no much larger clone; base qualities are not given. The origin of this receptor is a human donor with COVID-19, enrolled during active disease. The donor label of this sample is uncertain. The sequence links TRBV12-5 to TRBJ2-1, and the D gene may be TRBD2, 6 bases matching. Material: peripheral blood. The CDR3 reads CASGLDVGGYNEQFF. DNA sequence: TGTGCTAGTGGTTTGGACGTAGGAGGGTACAATGAGCAGTTCTTC. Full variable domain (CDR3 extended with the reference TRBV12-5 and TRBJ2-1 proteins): DARVTQTPRHKVTEMGQEVTMRCQPILGHNTVFWYRQTMMQGLELLAYFRNRAPLDDSGMPKDRFSAEMPDATLATLKIQPSEPRDSAVYFCASGLDVGGYNEQFFGPGTRLTVL.